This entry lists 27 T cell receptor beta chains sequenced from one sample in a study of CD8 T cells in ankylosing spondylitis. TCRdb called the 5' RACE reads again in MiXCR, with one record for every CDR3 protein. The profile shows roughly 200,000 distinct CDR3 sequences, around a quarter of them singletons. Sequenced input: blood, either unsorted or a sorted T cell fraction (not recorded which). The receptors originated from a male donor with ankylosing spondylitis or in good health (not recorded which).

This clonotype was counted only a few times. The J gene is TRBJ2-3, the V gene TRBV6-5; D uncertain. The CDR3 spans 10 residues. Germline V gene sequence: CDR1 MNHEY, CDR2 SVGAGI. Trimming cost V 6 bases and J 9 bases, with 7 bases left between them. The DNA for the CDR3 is TGTGCCAGCAGCCAGATGACGCAGTATTTT. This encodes CASSQMTQYF.

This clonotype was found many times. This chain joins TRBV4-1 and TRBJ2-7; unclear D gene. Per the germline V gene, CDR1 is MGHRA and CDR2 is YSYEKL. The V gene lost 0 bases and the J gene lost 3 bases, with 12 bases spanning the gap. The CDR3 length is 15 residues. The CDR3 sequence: CASSQEYSIIYEQYF. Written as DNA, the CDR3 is TGCGCCAGCAGCCAAGAATACTCGATTATCTACGAGCAGTACTTC.

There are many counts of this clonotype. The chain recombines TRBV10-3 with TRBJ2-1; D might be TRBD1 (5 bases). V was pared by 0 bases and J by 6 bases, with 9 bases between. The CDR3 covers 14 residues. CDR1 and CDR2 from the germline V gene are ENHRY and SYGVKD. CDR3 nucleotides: TGTGCCATCAGTGAGTCCCCCAGGGTCAATGAGCAGTTCTTC. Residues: CAISESPRVNEQFF.

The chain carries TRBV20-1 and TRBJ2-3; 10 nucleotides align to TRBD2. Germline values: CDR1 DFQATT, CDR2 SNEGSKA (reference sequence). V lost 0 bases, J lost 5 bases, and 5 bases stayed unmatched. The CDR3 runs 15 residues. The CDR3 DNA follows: TGCAGTGCTAGAGAGAGCGGGAGGGCCAAAGATACGCAGTATTTT. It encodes CSARESGRAKDTQYF.

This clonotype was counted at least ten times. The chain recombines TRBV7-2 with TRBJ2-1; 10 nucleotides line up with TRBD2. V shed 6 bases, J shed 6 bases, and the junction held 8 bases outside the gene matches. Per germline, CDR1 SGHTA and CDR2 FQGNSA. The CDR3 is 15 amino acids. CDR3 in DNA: TGTGCCAGCAGATCTACCGGGACTAGCGTCAATGAGCAGTTCTTC. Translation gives CASRSTGTSVNEQFF.

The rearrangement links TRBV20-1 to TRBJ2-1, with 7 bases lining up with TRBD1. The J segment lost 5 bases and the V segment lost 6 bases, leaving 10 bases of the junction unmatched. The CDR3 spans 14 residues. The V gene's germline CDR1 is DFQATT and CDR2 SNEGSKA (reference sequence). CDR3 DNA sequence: TGCAGTGCACAAAGTTCGGGACAGAACAATGAGCAGTTCTTC. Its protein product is CSAQSSGQNNEQFF.

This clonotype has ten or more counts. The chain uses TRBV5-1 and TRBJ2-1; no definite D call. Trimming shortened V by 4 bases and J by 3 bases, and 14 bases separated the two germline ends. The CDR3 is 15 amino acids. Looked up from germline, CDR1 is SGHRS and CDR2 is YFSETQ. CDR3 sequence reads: CASSPVPTLYNEQFF. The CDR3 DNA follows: TGCGCCAGCAGCCCGGTCCCTACACTCTACAATGAGCAGTTCTTC. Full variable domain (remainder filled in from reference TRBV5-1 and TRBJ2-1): KAGVTQTPRYLIKTRGQQVTLSCSPISGHRSVSWYQQTPGQGLQFLFEYFSETQRNKGNFPGRFSGRQFSNSRSEMNVSTLELGDSALYLCASSPVPTLYNEQFFGPGTRLTVL.

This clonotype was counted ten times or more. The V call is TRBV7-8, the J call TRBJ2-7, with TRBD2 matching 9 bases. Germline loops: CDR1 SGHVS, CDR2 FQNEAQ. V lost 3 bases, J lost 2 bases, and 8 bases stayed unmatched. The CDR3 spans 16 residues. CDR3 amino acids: CASSLMGSGSTYEQYF. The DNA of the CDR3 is TGTGCCAGCAGCTTGATGGGTAGCGGGAGTACCTACGAGCAGTACTTC.

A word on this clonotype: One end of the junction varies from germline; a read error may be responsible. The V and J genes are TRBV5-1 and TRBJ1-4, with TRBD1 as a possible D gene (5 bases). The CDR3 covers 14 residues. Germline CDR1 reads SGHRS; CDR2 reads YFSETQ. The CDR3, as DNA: TGCGCCAGCAGCTTGCAGGGTAGTAATGACAAACTGTTTTTT. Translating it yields CASSLQGSNDKLFF. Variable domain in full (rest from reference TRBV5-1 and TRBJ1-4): KAGVTQTPRYLIKTRGQQVTLSCSPISGHRSVSWYQQTPGQGLQFLFEYFSETQRNKGNFPGRFSGRQFSNSRSEMNVSTLELGDSALYLCASSLQGSNDKLFFGSGTQLSVL.

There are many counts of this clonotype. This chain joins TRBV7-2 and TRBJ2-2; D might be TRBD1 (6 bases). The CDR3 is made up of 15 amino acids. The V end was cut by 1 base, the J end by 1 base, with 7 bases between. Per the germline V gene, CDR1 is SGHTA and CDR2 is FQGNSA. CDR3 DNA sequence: TGTGCCAGCAGCTTAGACAGGGTGAACACCGGGGAGCTGTTTTTT. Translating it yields CASSLDRVNTGELFF.

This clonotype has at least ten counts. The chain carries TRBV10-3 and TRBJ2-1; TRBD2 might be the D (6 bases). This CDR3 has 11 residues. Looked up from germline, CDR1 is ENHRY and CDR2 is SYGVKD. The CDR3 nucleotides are TGTGCGACGCGGGGAGATAATGAGCAGTTCTTC. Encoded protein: CATRGDNEQFF.

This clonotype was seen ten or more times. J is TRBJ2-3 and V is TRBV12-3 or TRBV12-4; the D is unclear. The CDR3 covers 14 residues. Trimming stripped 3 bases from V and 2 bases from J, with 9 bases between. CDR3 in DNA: TGTGCCAGCAGTTTCGACTTCTTCACAGATACGCAGTATTTT. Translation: CASSFDFFTDTQYF.

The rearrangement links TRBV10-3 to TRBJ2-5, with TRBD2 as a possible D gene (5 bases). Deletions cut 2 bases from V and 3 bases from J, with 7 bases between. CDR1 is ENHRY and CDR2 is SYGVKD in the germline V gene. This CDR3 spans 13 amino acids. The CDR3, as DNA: TGTGCCATCAGTGAGACGGAGGAAGAGACCCAGTACTTC. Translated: CAISETEEETQYF.

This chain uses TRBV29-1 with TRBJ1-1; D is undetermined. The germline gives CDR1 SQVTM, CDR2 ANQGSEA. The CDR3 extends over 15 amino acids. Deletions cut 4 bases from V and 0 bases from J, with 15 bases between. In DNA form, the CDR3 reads TGCAGCGTTGCTGGACGCACCGGACTGAACACTGAAGCTTTCTTT. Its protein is CSVAGRTGLNTEAFF.

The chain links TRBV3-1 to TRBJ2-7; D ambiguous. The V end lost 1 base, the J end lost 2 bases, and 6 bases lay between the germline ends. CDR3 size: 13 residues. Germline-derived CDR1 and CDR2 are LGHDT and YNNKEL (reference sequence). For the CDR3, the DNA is TGTGCCAGCAGCCAAGGGTGGGCCTACGAGCAGTACTTC. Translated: CASSQGWAYEQYF.

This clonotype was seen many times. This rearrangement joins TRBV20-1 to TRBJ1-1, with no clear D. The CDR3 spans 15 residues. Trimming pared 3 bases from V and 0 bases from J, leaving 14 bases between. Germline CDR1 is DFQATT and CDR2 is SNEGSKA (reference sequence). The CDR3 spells CSASGVSRMNTEAFF. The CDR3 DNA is TGCAGTGCTAGTGGGGTTTCGAGGATGAACACTGAAGCTTTCTTT.

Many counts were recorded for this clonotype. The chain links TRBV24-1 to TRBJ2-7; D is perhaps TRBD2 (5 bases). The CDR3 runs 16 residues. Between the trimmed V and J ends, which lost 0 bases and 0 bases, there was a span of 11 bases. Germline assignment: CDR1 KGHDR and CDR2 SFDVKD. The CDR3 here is CATSDLVGIISYEQYF. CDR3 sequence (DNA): TGTGCCACCAGTGATTTGGTCGGGATAATCTCCTACGAGCAGTACTTC.

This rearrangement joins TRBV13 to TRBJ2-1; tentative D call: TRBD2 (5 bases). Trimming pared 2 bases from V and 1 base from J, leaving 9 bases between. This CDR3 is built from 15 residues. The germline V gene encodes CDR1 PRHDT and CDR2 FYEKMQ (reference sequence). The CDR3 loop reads CASSLNSGSYNEQFF. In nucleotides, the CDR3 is TGTGCCAGCAGCTTAAATTCGGGGTCCTACAATGAGCAGTTCTTC.

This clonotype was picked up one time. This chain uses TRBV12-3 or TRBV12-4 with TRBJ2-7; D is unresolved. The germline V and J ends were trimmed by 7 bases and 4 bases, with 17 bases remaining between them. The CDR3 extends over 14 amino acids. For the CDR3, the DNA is TGTGCCAGCACCCGAGGTGTGGTTGAGTACGAGCAGTACTTC. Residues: CASTRGVVEYEQYF.

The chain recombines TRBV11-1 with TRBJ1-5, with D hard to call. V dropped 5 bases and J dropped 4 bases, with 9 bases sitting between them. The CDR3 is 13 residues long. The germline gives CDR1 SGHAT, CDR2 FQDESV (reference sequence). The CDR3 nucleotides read TGTGCCAGCAGCACGGACGGGAATCAGCCCCAGCATTTT. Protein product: CASSTDGNQPQHF. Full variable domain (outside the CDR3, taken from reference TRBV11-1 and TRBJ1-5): EAEVAQSPRYKITEKSQAVAFWCDPISGHATLYWYRQILGQGPELLVQFQDESVVDDSQLPKDRFSAERLKGVDSTLKIQPAELGDSAMYLCASSTDGNQPQHFGDGTRLSIL.

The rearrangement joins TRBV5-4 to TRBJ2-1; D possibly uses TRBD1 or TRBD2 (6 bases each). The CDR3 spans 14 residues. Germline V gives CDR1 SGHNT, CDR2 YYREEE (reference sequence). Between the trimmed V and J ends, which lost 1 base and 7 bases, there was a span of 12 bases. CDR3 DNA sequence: TGTGCCAGCAGCTTGATGGGGGCGGGAAATGAGCAGTTCTTC. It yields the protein CASSLMGAGNEQFF.

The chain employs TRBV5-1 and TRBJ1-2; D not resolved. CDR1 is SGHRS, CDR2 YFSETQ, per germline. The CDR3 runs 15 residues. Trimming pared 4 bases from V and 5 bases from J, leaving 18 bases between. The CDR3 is CASSGSFESVYGYTF. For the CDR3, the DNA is TGCGCCAGCAGCGGGTCGTTTGAGTCGGTATATGGCTACACCTTC.

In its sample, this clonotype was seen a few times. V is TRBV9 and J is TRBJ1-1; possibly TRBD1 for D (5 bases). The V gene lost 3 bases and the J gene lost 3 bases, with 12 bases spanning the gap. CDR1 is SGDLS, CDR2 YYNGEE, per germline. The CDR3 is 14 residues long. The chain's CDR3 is CASSAGVRDTEAFF. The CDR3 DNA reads TGTGCCAGCAGCGCGGGGGTAAGGGACACTGAAGCTTTCTTT.

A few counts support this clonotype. CDR3 DNA: TGCGCCAGCAGCGGGGGAGAGGGTCTGGAGACCCAGTACTTC. Amino acids: CASSGGEGLETQYF. This chain joins TRBV5-1 and TRBJ2-5; D is possibly TRBD1 or TRBD2 (5 bases each). V lost 4 bases, J lost 5 bases, and 15 bases lay in between. Germline-derived CDR1 and CDR2 are SGHRS and YFSETQ. This CDR3 is built from 14 residues.

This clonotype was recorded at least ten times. CDR3: CASSRLAGGPSTDTQYF. Written as DNA, the CDR3 is TGTGCCAGCAGCCGGCTAGCGGGAGGGCCTAGCACAGATACGCAGTATTTT. The chain is built from TRBV4-2 and TRBJ2-3; 12 nucleotides align to TRBD2. The CDR3 sequence is 17 residues long. J was trimmed by 0 bases and V by 4 bases; bases with no gene match: 5. From germline, CDR1 is LGHNA and CDR2 YNFKEQ.

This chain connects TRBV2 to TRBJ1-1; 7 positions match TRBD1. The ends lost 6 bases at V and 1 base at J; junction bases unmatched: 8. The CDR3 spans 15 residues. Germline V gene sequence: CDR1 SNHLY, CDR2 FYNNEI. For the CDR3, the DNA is TGTGCCAGCAGCCCCGGGACAGTCCCGAACACTGAAGCTTTCTTT. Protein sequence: CASSPGTVPNTEAFF. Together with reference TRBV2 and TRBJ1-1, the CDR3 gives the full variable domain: EPEVTQTPSHQVTQMGQEVILRCVPISNHLYFYWYRQILGQKVEFLVSFYNNEISEKSEIFDDQFSVERPDGSNFTLKIRSTKLEDSAMYFCASSPGTVPNTEAFFGQGTRLTVV.

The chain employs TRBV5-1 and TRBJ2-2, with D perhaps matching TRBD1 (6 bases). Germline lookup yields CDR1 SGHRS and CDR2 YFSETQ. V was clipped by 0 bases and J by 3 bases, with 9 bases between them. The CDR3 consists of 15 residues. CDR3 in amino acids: CASSLARGDTGELFF. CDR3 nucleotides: TGCGCCAGCAGCTTGGCCAGGGGTGACACCGGGGAGCTGTTTTTT.